This T cell receptor beta chain was recovered during a study of cytotoxic CD8 clonotypes in ibrutinib-treated CLL (dated by TCRdb to 2020 to 2023). With regard to the full study: In this cohort, approximately 15 patients were treatment-naive and roughly 10 were relapsed/refractory, while roughly 17 had unmutated IGHV. Responses were partial in 24 patients and complete in 2; after median around 66 months follow-up, about 14 stayed in remission and about twelve progressed. Of the 85 to 95 participants in the trial, roughly 25 had longitudinal samples available. On average, each sample had approximately 250,000 productive templates and 100,000 or so productive rearrangements. The response samples were drawn at a median of approximately twelve months into treatment, with a range of roughly 6 to 36 months. Cryopreserved peripheral blood mononuclear cells were obtained prior to treatment, at the time of response, and at either disease progression or sustained remission. Patients were still on ibrutinib when every remission and progressive disease sample was collected.

The time point label of this sample denotes: 20 to 30 months on ibrutinib. For TCR beta library preparation, 1.5 to 2 micrograms of genomic DNA were extracted from the cryopreserved PBMCs. High-throughput TCR beta sequencing was performed on longitudinal blood samples from CLL patients receiving ibrutinib monotherapy. Patients were enrolled in a phase 2 open-label single-center ibrutinib monotherapy trial. Comment on this clone: Its antigen remains unidentified. No clone much larger than this one lies a single base away; base qualities are absent.

Each clonotype received, on average, around 10x coverage in deep resolution sequencing performed on a MiSeq, where the target depth lay between 1 in 1 million and 1 in 200,000 T cells. The immunoSEQ hsTCRB Kit was used to generate TCR beta libraries. The source study handled its data this way. Data were analyzed with ImmunoSEQ Data Assistant and ImmunoSEQ Analyzer, with V, D and J genes assigned per IMGT definitions. Clonality, which ranges from 0 to 1, was calculated by subtracting the normalized Shannon entropy of productive rearrangement frequencies from one. Only overrepresented clonotypes making up at least 0.05% of the repertoire of each patient were included in the public clonotype analysis. Repertoires from thirteen age-matched healthy donors in immuneACCESS were used as clonality controls. TCRdb's version of the immuneACCESS table is confined to in-frame rearrangements and falls short of the full clone set. An unresolved V gene accounts for under half of the shortfall where checked; the remainder is of unknown origin. That table is the source of V, J and clone size, and D and trimming were worked out from the DNA. Here the sample has about 150,000 clones; about 75% occur a single time. The ten largest clonotypes hold around 5% of the sample.

Relative to germline, V is missing 4 bases and J is missing 6 bases, with 6 bases of the junction outside any gene match. The CDR3 numbers 14 residues from cysteine through phenylalanine. Of all the DNA, just the CDR3 is kept, 42 bases in frame from base 1. Reading the germline V gene gives CDR1 SGDLS and CDR2 YYNGEE. The paper's findings and limits, for the study overall: Lymph node repertoires were not examined, and the timing of sampling was not matched between patients in sustained remission and those whose disease progressed. Baseline clonality exceeded that of age-matched healthy donors and correlated strongly with circulating CD8+ T-cell counts. An increase in clonality was observed at ibrutinib response, with clonality remaining stable during sustained remission and falling back toward baseline at progression. Public clonotypes were found to be uncommon and were observed to contract or remain stable during treatment; the increase in clonality was shown to reflect expansion of private clonotypes at ibrutinib response.

The sample consisted of PBMCs, taken after 24 months of ibrutinib treatment. The sequence links TRBV9 to TRBJ1-2; the central 10 bases match TRBD1. This sequence was found in a human donor with chronic lymphocytic leukemia. The DNA is as follows: TGTGCCAGCAGCCGCACGGGGACAGGGGATGGCTACACCTTC. Its protein is CASSRTGTGDGYTF.